This is a list of T cell receptor beta chains from one sample in a study of blood T cells in healthy people across ages. TCRdb redid the calling of the 5' RACE reads with MiXCR, one entry per CDR3 protein. The sample lists about 1.4 million distinct CDR3 sequences; 59% were seen once. The sample consisted of blood. The receptor source for this set is a man aged 18-30 years in good health. Each CDR3 is given with its conserved first and last residue. The D gene is left open where the match is weak. For some rows the clone size is stated as once, few or many, or as a class when expanded; others skip it.

j_call | d_call | v_call | clone_size | cdr3_aa | cdr3_nt
TRBJ2-7 | NA | TRBV7-9 | NA | CASSPRSGGEQYF | TGTGCCAGCAGCCCGAGAAGCGGTGGCGAGCAGTACTTC
TRBJ2-4 | NA | TRBV28 | NA | CASSLSNRVGNIQYF | TGTGCCAGCAGTTTATCCAACAGGGTAGGCAACATTCAGTACTTC
TRBJ2-7 | TRBD2 | TRBV10-3 | once | CAIRPGLAGDEQYF | TGTGCCATCAGGCCGGGACTAGCGGGGGACGAGCAGTACTTC
TRBJ2-7 | TRBD1 | TRBV25-1 | NA | CASQGQGKTRYF | TGTGCCAGCCAGGGACAGGGGAAGACCCGGTACTTC
TRBJ2-1 | NA | TRBV13 | NA | CASSPPLSGNEQFF | TGTGCCAGCAGCCCCCCGCTTTCTGGCAATGAGCAGTTCTTC
TRBJ2-7 | TRBD2 | TRBV4-1 | NA | CASSQGSRGGLAEFYEQYF | TGCGCCAGCAGCCAAGGGTCCCGAGGCGGACTAGCGGAGTTCTACGAGCAGTACTTC
TRBJ2-5 | NA | TRBV11-1 | NA | CATRSWWGEQYF | TGTGCCACGCGGAGTTGGTGGGGTGAGCAGTACTTC
TRBJ2-7 | NA | TRBV27 | NA | CAGSLKGAGGYEQYF | TGTGCCGGCAGTTTAAAGGGGGCGGGGGGCTACGAGCAGTACTTC
TRBJ1-2 | TRBD1 | TRBV24-1 | NA | CATSRTGPYGYTF | TGTGCCACCAGTCGGACAGGCCCCTATGGCTACACCTTC
TRBJ2-1 | TRBD1 | TRBV20-1 | NA | CSAENRGREQFF | TGCAGTGCTGAAAACAGGGGACGGGAGCAGTTCTTC
TRBJ1-2 | TRBD1 | TRBV27 | NA | CASSPYGTAYGYTF | TGTGCCAGCAGTCCCTACGGGACAGCCTATGGCTACACCTTC
TRBJ2-4 | TRBD1 | TRBV6-1 | NA | CASSDRGVLNIQYF | TGTGCCAGTTCCGACAGGGGGGTCTTGAACATTCAGTACTTC
TRBJ1-4 | NA | TRBV7-9 | NA | CASSWEEKLFF | TGTGCCAGCAGCTGGGAGGAAAAACTGTTTTTT
TRBJ1-2 | NA | TRBV12-3/TRBV12-4 | NA | CASSLRGGVRRLYTF | TGTGCCAGCAGTTTAAGAGGAGGGGTAAGAAGACTTTACACCTTC
TRBJ2-1 | NA | TRBV11-2 | NA | CASSPENNEQFF | TGTGCCAGCAGCCCGGAAAACAATGAGCAGTTCTTC
TRBJ2-5 | NA | TRBV20-1 | NA | CSARIWVGQETQYF | TGCAGTGCTAGGATATGGGTGGGTCAAGAGACCCAGTACTTC
TRBJ1-6 | NA | TRBV7-9 | NA | CASSGGDTLIGSPLHF | TGTGCCAGCAGCGGCGGGGACACTCTTATCGGATCACCCCTCCACTTT
TRBJ2-1 | NA | TRBV25-1 | many | CASSELSGFGYNEQFF | TGTGCCAGCAGTGAATTATCAGGGTTTGGGTACAATGAGCAGTTCTTC
TRBJ2-3 | TRBD2 | TRBV7-2 | NA | CASSLAEGSGGTDTQYF | TGTGCCAGCAGCTTAGCGGAGGGTAGCGGGGGGACCGATACGCAGTATTTT
TRBJ2-7 | TRBD1 | TRBV4-3 | few | CASSQRTGGEQYF | TGCGCCAGCAGCCAACGGACAGGGGGAGAGCAGTACTTC
TRBJ2-4 | TRBD2 | TRBV5-1 | NA | CASSPTSGSDIQYF | TGCGCCAGCAGCCCTACTAGCGGGAGCGACATTCAGTACTTC